Below are 10 T cell receptor beta chains sequenced from a single sample in a study of control samples from healthy donors and cancer patients. Sequenced by immunoSEQ multiplex PCR; TCRdb stores in-frame clones only, minus some. The sample consists of fewer than 200,000 clones, 85% to 95% of them appearing once. Input material: blood. All receptors come from a woman in her sixties or seventies in good health.

The J gene is TRBJ1-2, the V gene TRBV6-5; D is possibly TRBD1 (6 bases). The ends were cut back, 8 bases at V and 2 bases at J, with 15 bases in the middle. The CDR3 contains 14 residues. Germline lookup yields CDR1 MNHEY and CDR2 SVGAGI. This CDR3 reads CASGGAEQNYGYTF. CDR3 coding DNA: TGTGCCAGCGGGGGGGCGGAGCAAAACTATGGCTACACCTTC.

This chain connects TRBV27 to TRBJ1-1; the D is unclear. The V end was cut by 8 bases, the J end by 0 bases, with 10 bases between. Germline CDR1 MNHEY, CDR2 SMNVEV (reference sequence). The CDR3 is made up of 13 amino acids. This CDR3 is CASSGRMNTEAFF. CDR3 in DNA: TGTGCCAGCTCCGGCAGGATGAACACTGAAGCTTTCTTT.

The chain combines TRBV27 with TRBJ2-3, with D perhaps TRBD2 (6 bases). This CDR3 comprises 14 residues. Trimming pared 8 bases from V and 0 bases from J, leaving 12 bases between. Germline V gene lookup returns CDR1 MNHEY and CDR2 SMNVEV (reference sequence). The CDR3 is CASRRGSSTDTQYF. The CDR3 DNA reads TGTGCCAGCCGGAGGGGATCTAGCACAGATACGCAGTATTTT.

The rearrangement uses TRBV21-1 and TRBJ1-1. TRBV21-1 is flagged as a pseudogene. CDR3 length equals 15 residues. The CDR3 DNA reads TGTGCCAGCAGCAACTCCTGTGACCGGTTCACTGAAGCTTTCTTT. As protein: CASSNSCDRFTEAFF.

The rearrangement joins TRBV7-2 to TRBJ1-2; tentatively, D is TRBD1 (5 bases). Germline V gene data show CDR1 as SGHTA and CDR2 as FQGNSA. The CDR3 has 15 amino acids. The V and J ends lost 5 bases and 4 bases respectively, with 17 bases between them. In nucleotides, the CDR3 is TGTGCCAGCAGCCAAGCCGGGACCTTTACCTATGGCTACACCTTC. Translated, it gives CASSQAGTFTYGYTF.

J is TRBJ1-5 and V is TRBV21-1; the listed D gene, TRBD1, was not tested against the DNA. TRBV21-1 is designated a pseudogene. CDR3 length: 16 residues. DNA of the CDR3: TGTGCCAGCAGCAAAGTAGGGGCGATGGGCAATCAGCCCCAGCATTTT. This gives the protein CASSKVGAMGNQPQHF.

The gene calls are TRBV4-1 and TRBJ2-7, with D tentatively TRBD1 (6 bases). V gave up 0 bases and J gave up 1 base, with 16 bases separating them. Germline values: CDR1 MGHRA, CDR2 YSYEKL. This CDR3 comprises 17 residues. The CDR3 reads CASSQDFRGRTSYEQYF. Here the CDR3 DNA reads TGCGCCAGCAGCCAAGATTTCAGGGGCAGGACTTCCTACGAGCAGTACTTC.

This chain links TRBV7-2 with TRBJ1-1; TRBD1 aligns across 8 bases. In germline, CDR1 is SGHTA, CDR2 FQGNSA. CDR3 length: 14 residues. The trim removed 2 bases at V and 5 bases at J, leaving 4 bases unmatched. Here the CDR3 reads CASSLQGAGTEAFF. The CDR3 DNA is TGTGCCAGCAGCTTACAGGGGGCAGGGACTGAAGCTTTCTTT.

The chain employs TRBV7-9 and TRBJ2-5; TRBD1 might be the D (5 bases). The CDR3 sequence is 16 residues long. V was cut by 1 base and J by 1 base, with 13 bases left in between. Per the germline V gene, CDR1 is SEHNR and CDR2 is FQNEAQ (reference sequence). The CDR3 nucleotides are TGTGCCAGCAGCTTAGGTATCAGCAGGGCCCAAGAGACCCAGTACTTC. As protein: CASSLGISRAQETQYF.

This chain connects TRBV18 to TRBJ2-1, with 10 positions matching TRBD2. V was pared by 2 bases and J by 8 bases, with 6 bases of the junction left unmatched. Germline V gene data show CDR1 as KGHSH and CDR2 as LQKENI. The CDR3 is 15 residues long. The CDR3 nucleotides are TGTGCCAGCTCACCAGCTCTAGCGGGGGAGTATGAGCAGTTCTTC. Encoded protein: CASSPALAGEYEQFF.